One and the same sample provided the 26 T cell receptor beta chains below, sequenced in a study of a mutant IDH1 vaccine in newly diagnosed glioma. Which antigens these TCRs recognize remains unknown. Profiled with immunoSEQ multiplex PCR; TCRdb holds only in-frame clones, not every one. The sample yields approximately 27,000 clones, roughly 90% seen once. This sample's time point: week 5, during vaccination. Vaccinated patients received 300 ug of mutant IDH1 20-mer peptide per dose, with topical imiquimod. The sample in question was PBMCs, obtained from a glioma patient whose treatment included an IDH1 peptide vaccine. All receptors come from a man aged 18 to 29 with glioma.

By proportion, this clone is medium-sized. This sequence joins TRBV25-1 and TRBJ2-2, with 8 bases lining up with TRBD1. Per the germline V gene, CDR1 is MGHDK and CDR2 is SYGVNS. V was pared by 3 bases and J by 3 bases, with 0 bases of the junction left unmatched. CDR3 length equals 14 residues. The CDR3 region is CASSEDRDTGELFF. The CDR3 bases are TGTGCCAGCAGTGAGGACAGGGACACCGGGGAGCTGTTTTTT.

CDR3 sequence: CASSPSRDNYGYTF. The CDR3 DNA follows: TGTGCCAGCTCACCTTCCCGGGACAACTATGGCTACACCTTC. The chain combines TRBV18 with TRBJ1-2, with D possibly being TRBD1 (5 bases). Germline V gives CDR1 KGHSH, CDR2 LQKENI. CDR3 length: 14 amino acids. Trimming shortened V by 3 bases and J by 2 bases, and 10 bases separated the two germline ends.

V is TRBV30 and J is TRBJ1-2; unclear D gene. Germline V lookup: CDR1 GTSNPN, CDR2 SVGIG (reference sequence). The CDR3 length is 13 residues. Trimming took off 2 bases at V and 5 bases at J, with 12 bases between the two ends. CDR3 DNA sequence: TGTGCCTGGAGTTCTGACCTGCGATATGGCTACACCTTC. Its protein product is CAWSSDLRYGYTF.

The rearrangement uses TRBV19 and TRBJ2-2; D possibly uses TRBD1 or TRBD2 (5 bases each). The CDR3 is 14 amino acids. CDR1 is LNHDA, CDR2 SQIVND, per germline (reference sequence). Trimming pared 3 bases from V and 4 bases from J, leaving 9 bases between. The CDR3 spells CASSIGTLTGELFF. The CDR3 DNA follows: TGTGCCAGTAGTATCGGGACCCTCACCGGGGAGCTGTTTTTT.

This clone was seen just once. The CDR3 DNA reads as TGCGCCAGCAGCGAGTCCCCGGGACAGGGGGCCCACGAGCAGTACTTC. It specifies CASSESPGQGAHEQYF. This chain connects TRBV5-1 to TRBJ2-7; TRBD1 matches at 12 bases. The CDR3 length is 16 residues. V lost 4 bases and J lost 5; bases outside the gene matches: 10. Per germline, CDR1 SGHRS and CDR2 YFSETQ.

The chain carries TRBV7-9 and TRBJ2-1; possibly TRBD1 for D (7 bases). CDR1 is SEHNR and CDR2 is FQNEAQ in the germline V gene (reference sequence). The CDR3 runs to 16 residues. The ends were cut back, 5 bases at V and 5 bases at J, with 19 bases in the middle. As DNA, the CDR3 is TGTGCCAGCAGCGCCCGGGAGAGGGGGCCAAACAATGAGCAGTTCTTC. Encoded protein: CASSARERGPNNEQFF.

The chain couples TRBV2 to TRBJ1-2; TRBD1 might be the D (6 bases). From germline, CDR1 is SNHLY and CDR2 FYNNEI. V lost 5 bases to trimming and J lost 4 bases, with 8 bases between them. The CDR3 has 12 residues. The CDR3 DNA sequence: TGTGCCAGCAGTCAGACAGGCTATGGCTACACCTTC. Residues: CASSQTGYGYTF.

CDR3 sequence: CASSLDGTDTQYF. The CDR3 DNA follows: TGCGCCAGCAGCTTGGATGGCACAGATACGCAGTATTTT. The chain combines TRBV5-1 with TRBJ2-3, with D unresolved. The CDR3 is 13 residues long. Trimming cost V 0 bases and J 1 base, with 3 bases left between them. The germline gives CDR1 SGHRS, CDR2 YFSETQ.

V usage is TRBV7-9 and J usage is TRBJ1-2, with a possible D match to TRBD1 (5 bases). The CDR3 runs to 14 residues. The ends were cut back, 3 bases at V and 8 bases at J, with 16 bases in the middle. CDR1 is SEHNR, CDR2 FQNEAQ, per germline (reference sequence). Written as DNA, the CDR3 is TGTGCCAGCAGCTTGGGAGGGGAGGCGCGCGGCTACACCTTC. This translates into CASSLGGEARGYTF.

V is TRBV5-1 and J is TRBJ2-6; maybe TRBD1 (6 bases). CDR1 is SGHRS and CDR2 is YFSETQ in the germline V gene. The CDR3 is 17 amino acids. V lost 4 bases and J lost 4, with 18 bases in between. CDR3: CASSPNPQGAGANVLTF. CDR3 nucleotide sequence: TGCGCCAGCAGCCCCAACCCACAGGGAGCAGGGGCCAACGTCCTGACTTTC.

The DNA of the CDR3 is TGCGCCAGCAGTCAACCGGTGGGGAATAATGAAAAACTGTTTTTT. It translates to CASSQPVGNNEKLFF. The chain links TRBV23-1 to TRBJ1-4; no clear D gene. TRBV23-1 carries the ORF label, with uncertain function. The CDR3 covers 15 residues. V gave up 2 bases and J gave up 4 bases, with 11 bases separating them.

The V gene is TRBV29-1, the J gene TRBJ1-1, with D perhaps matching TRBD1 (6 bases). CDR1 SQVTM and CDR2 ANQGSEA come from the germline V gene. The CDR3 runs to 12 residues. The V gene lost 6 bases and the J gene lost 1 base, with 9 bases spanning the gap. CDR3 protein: CSVATGNTEAFF. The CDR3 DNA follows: TGCAGCGTAGCGACAGGGAACACTGAAGCTTTCTTT.

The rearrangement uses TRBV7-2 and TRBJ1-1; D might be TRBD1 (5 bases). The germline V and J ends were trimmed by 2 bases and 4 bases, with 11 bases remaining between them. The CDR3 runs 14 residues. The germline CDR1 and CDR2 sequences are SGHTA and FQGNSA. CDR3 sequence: CASSLSQGGTEAFF. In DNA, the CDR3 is TGTGCCAGCAGCTTAAGTCAGGGAGGCACTGAAGCTTTCTTT. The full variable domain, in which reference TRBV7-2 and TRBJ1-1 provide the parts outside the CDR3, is GAGVSQSPSNKVTEKGKDVELRCDPISGHTALYWYRQSLGQGLEFLIYFQGNSAPDKSGLPSDRFSAERTGGSVSTLTIQRTQQEDSAVYLCASSLSQGGTEAFFGQGTRLTVV.

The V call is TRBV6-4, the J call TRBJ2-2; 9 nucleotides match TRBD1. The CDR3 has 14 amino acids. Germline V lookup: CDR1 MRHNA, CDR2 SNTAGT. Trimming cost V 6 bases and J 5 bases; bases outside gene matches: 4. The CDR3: CASRPDRGTGELFF. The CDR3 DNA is TGTGCCAGCAGACCGGACAGGGGAACCGGGGAGCTGTTTTTT.

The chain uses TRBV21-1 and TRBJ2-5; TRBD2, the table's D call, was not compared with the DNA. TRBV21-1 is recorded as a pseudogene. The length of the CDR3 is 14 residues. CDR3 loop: CASSQVRGWETQYF. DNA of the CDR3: TGTGCCAGCAGCCAGGTACGGGGTTGGGAGACCCAGTACTTC.

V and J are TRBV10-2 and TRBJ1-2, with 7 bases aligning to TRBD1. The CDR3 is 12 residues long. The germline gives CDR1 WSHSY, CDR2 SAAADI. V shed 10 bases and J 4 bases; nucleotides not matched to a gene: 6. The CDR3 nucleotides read TGCGCCACCGGCCGGGACAGCTATGGCTACACCTTC. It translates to CATGRDSYGYTF.

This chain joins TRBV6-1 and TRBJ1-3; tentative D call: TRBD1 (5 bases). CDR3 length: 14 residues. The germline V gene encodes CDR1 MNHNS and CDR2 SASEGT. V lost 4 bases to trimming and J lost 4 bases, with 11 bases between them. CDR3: CASSVDRGGNTIYF. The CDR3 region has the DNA TGTGCCAGCAGTGTTGACCGGGGCGGAAACACCATATATTTT.

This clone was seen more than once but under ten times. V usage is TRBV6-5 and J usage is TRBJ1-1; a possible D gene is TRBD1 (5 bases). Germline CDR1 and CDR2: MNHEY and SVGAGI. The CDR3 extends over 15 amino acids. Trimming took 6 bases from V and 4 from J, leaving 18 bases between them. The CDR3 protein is CASSRGWRGSTEAFF. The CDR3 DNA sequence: TGTGCCAGCAGCCGGGGGTGGAGGGGAAGCACTGAAGCTTTCTTT.

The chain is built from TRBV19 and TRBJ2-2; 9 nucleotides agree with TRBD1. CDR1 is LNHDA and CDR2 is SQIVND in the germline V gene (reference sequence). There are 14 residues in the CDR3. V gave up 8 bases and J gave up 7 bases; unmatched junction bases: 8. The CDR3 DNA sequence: TGTGCCAGTCAAACAGGGGGCGTGGGCGGGGAGCTGTTTTTT. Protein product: CASQTGGVGGELFF. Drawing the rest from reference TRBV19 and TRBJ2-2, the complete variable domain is DGGITQSPKYLFRKEGQNVTLSCEQNLNHDAMYWYRQDPGQGLRLIYYSQIVNDFQKGDIAEGYSVSREKKESFPLTVTSAQKNPTAFYLCASQTGGVGGELFFGEGSRLTVL.

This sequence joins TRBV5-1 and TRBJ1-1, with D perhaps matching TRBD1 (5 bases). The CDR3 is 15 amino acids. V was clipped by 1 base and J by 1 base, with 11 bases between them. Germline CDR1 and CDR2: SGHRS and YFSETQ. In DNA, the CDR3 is TGCGCCAGCAGCTTGCGTGGGGGTCAGAACACTGAAGCTTTCTTT. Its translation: CASSLRGGQNTEAFF.

The CDR3 DNA follows: TGTGCCAGCAGTTACGAGGATTACACCGAACTGTTTTTT. This encodes CASSYEDYTELFF. This chain joins TRBV25-1 and TRBJ1-4; D is unresolved. The length of the CDR3 is 13 residues. Trimming stripped 5 bases from V and 12 bases from J, with 16 bases between. CDR1 is MGHDK and CDR2 is SYGVNS in the germline V gene.

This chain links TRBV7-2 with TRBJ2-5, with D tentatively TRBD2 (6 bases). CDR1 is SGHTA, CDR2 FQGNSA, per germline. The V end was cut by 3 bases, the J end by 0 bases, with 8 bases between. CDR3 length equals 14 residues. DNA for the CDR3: TGTGCCAGCAGCTTCAAGCGGGACCAAGAGACCCAGTACTTC. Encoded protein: CASSFKRDQETQYF.

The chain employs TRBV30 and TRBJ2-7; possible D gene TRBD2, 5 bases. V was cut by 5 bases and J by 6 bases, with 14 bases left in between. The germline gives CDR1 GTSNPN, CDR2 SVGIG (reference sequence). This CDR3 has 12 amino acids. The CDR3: CAWRKRSGEQYF. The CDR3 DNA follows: TGTGCCTGGCGGAAAAGAAGCGGCGAGCAGTACTTC.

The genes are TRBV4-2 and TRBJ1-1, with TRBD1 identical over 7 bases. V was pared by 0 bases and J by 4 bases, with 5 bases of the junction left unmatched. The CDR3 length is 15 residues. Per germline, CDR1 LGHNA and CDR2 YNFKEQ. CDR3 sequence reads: CASSQDHPGGTEAFF. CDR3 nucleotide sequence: TGTGCCAGCAGCCAAGATCATCCAGGGGGCACTGAAGCTTTCTTT.

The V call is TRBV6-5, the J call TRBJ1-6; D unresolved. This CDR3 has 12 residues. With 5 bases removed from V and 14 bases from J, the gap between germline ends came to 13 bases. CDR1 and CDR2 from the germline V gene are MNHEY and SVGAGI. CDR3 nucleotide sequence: TGTGCCAGCAGTGGGGTTGAATTGGCCCTCCACTTT. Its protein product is CASSGVELALHF.

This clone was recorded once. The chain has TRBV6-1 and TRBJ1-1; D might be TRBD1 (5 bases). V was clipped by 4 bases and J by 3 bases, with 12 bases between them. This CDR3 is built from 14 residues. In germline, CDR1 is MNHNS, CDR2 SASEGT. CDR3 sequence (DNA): TGTGCCAGCAGTGCCCCCTGGGGCGACACTGAAGCTTTCTTT. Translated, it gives CASSAPWGDTEAFF.